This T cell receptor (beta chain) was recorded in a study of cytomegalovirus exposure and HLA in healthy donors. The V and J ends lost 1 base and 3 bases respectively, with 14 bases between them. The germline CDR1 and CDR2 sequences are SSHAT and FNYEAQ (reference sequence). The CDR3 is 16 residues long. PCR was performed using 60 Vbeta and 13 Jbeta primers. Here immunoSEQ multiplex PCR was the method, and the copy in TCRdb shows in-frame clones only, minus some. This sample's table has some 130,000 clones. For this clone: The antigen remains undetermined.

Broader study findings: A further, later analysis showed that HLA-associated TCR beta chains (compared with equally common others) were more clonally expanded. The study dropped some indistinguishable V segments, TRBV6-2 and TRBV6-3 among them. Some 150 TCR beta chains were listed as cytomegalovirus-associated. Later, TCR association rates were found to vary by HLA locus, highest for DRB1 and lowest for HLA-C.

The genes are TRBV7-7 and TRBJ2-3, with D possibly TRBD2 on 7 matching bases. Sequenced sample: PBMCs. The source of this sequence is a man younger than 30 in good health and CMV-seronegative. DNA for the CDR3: TGTGCCAGCAGCTTAGGGCGGGGGCAGGGGACAGATACGCAGTATTTT. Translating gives CASSLGRGQGTDTQYF. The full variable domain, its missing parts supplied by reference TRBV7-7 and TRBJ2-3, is GAGVSQSPRYKVTKRGQDVTLRCDPISSHATLYWYQQALGQGPEFLTYFNYEAQPDKSGLPSDRFSAERPEGSISTLTIQRTEQRDSAMYRCASSLGRGQGTDTQYFGPGTRLTVL.